The 12 T cell receptor beta chains reported below all come from one sample, sequenced in a study of chemoradiotherapy in HPV16-positive cancers. Method: immunoSEQ multiplex PCR; TCRdb's copy keeps in-frame clones and lacks some. This sample has 2,500 to 3,000 clones, with around 90% found just once. Specimen: tumor tissue, collected from a patient who underwent chemoradiotherapy. The receptors derive from a human donor with HPV-associated anogenital cancer.

The rearrangement joins TRBV7-2 to TRBJ1-1; a weak D match, TRBD1 (5 bases). The CDR3 has 13 residues. CDR1 is SGHTA, CDR2 FQGNSA, per germline. The V end lost 8 bases, the J end lost 5 bases, and 15 bases lay between the germline ends. The CDR3 here is CASAGGEDTEAFF. The CDR3 nucleotides are TGTGCCAGCGCTGGAGGGGAGGATACTGAAGCTTTCTTT. The variable domain in full, completed from reference TRBV7-2 and TRBJ1-1, reads GAGVSQSPSNKVTEKGKDVELRCDPISGHTALYWYRQSLGQGLEFLIYFQGNSAPDKSGLPSDRFSAERTGGSVSTLTIQRTQQEDSAVYLCASAGGEDTEAFFGQGTRLTVV.

V is TRBV20-1 and J is TRBJ2-7; D not certain. The CDR3 spans 11 residues. Germline V gene lookup returns CDR1 DFQATT and CDR2 SNEGSKA (reference sequence). V was trimmed by 2 bases and J by 1 base, leaving 3 bases between them. CDR3 sequence reads: CSARTSYEQYF. The CDR3 region has the DNA TGCAGTGCTAGAACATCCTACGAGCAGTACTTC.

V is TRBV4-2 and J is TRBJ2-7; 11 nucleotides line up with TRBD2. CDR3 length: 15 residues. Per the germline V gene, CDR1 is LGHNA and CDR2 is YNFKEQ. V dropped 5 bases and J dropped 4; count of bases not matched to a gene: 7. The CDR3 DNA follows: TGTGCCAGCAGCGCCTCCGGGACTAGCGGTTACGAGCAGTACTTC. Amino acid sequence: CASSASGTSGYEQYF.

The chain uses TRBV7-3 and TRBJ2-1; D gene unclear. Trimming stripped 5 bases from V and 1 base from J, with 12 bases between. This CDR3 has 15 amino acids. Germline values: CDR1 SGHTA, CDR2 FQGTGA. CDR3 DNA sequence: TGTGCCAGCAGCCCCACCGCCCAATCCTACAATGAGCAGTTCTTC. It specifies CASSPTAQSYNEQFF.

The rearrangement uses TRBV5-4 and TRBJ2-6; possible D gene TRBD1, 5 bases. The V and J ends lost 5 bases and 0 bases respectively, with 21 bases between them. The CDR3 totals 19 residues. From germline, CDR1 is SGHNT and CDR2 YYREEE (reference sequence). The CDR3 DNA reads as TGTGCCAGCAGGTCCGGACAACGATGGTACCACTCTGGGGCCAACGTCCTGACTTTC. Translation gives CASRSGQRWYHSGANVLTF. Filled out from reference TRBV5-4 and TRBJ2-6, the complete variable domain reads ETGVTQSPTHLIKTRGQQVTLRCSSQSGHNTVSWYQQALGQGPQFIFQYYREEENGRGNFPPRFSGLQFPNYSSELNVNALELDDSALYLCASRSGQRWYHSGANVLTFGAGSRLTVL.

V gene TRBV6-5 combines with J gene TRBJ2-7; no definite D call. The germline V gene encodes CDR1 MNHEY and CDR2 SVGAGI. This CDR3 is 13 amino acids long. The ends were cut back, 7 bases at V and 3 bases at J, with 13 bases in the middle. CDR3 in DNA: TGTGCCAGCAAACCCGACACCCTCTACGAGCAGTACTTC. Residues: CASKPDTLYEQYF.

The chain uses TRBV4-3 and TRBJ2-1; TRBD2 matches at 11 bases. With 5 bases clipped from V and 5 bases from J, the junction kept 8 bases outside the gene matches. The V gene's germline CDR1 is LGHNA and CDR2 YSLEER. The CDR3 is 16 amino acids. The CDR3, as DNA: TGCGCCAGCAGCAAAGTGGGGACTAGCGGACACAATGAGCAGTTCTTC. Its protein product is CASSKVGTSGHNEQFF.

The chain recombines TRBV6-4 with TRBJ2-4; TRBD1 aligns across 11 bases. The J segment lost 9 bases and the V segment lost 3 bases, leaving 1 base of the junction unmatched. In germline, CDR1 is MRHNA, CDR2 SNTAGT. There are 13 residues in the CDR3. CDR3 in DNA: TGTGCCAGCAGTGAGGGACAGGGGGGCATTCAGTACTTC. As protein: CASSEGQGGIQYF.

The chain employs TRBV29-1 and TRBJ2-7; D may be TRBD2 (5 bases). There are 13 residues in the CDR3. CDR1 SQVTM and CDR2 ANQGSEA come from the germline V gene. Trimming removed 2 bases at V and 4 bases at J, with 12 bases between. The CDR3, as DNA: TGCAGCGTTGAATGGGAGACGGAGTACGAGCAGTACTTC. It yields the protein CSVEWETEYEQYF.

The rearrangement joins TRBV28 to TRBJ2-3, with TRBD2 identical over 9 bases. Germline V lookup: CDR1 MDHEN, CDR2 SYDVKM. J was trimmed by 2 bases and V by 1 base; bases with no gene match: 4. The CDR3 contains 16 residues. The CDR3 DNA is TGTGCCAGCAGTTTATCCGGCGGGAGGGCCACAGATACGCAGTATTTT. Its translation is CASSLSGGRATDTQYF.

This chain links TRBV30 with TRBJ1-1, with no clear D. V was trimmed by 1 base and J by 1 base, leaving 4 bases between them. The CDR3 has 12 residues. Germline V gene data show CDR1 as GTSNPN and CDR2 as SVGIG (reference sequence). CDR3 DNA sequence: TGTGCCTGGAGTGACGCGAACACTGAAGCTTTCTTT. This translates into CAWSDANTEAFF.

This clone came up a few times. This rearrangement joins TRBV19 to TRBJ2-1, with 11 nucleotides matching TRBD2. The length of the CDR3 is 15 residues. Germline trimming cut 4 bases from V and 2 bases from J; bases unmatched to any gene: 1. The germline CDR1 and CDR2 sequences are LNHDA and SQIVND (reference sequence). The CDR3 protein is CASSKTSGAYNEQFF. DNA for the CDR3: TGTGCCAGTAGTAAGACTAGCGGGGCCTACAATGAGCAGTTCTTC.